This is a list of T cell receptor beta chains from one sample in a study of T cells in narcolepsy. Only in-frame clones appear in the TCRdb table, and some are missing; sequencing was by immunoSEQ multiplex PCR. The sample lists 18,000 or so clones; about nine tenths were seen once. Sequencing was performed on memory (CD45RA-) CD4+ T cells from blood. Receptors were obtained from a human donor in good health. The CDR3 runs from the conserved cysteine through the conserved F or W. D genes are given only for firm matches. Size tells how often a clone was seen (once, few, many) or the class of an expanded clone, and some rows leave it out.

>TRBJ1-1|.|TRBV5-1|.
CASTSEGGATEAFF
TGCGCCAGCACCTCCGAAGGGGGGGCCACTGAAGCTTTCTTT
>TRBJ2-1|TRBD2|TRBV29-1|.
CSVEAGLSSSEQFF
TGCAGCGTTGAAGCGGGACTAAGTTCCAGTGAGCAGTTCTTC
>TRBJ1-1|.|TRBV6-6|.
CASSYSTPRGEAFF
TGTGCCAGCAGTTACTCGACACCCCGGGGTGAAGCTTTCTTT
>TRBJ2-5|.|TRBV7-8|.
CASSQKVAETQYF
TGTGCCAGCAGCCAGAAGGTGGCAGAGACCCAGTACTTC
>TRBJ2-5|TRBD2|TRBV5-1|.
CASSLELAGVEETQYF
TGCGCCAGCAGCTTGGAACTAGCGGGAGTTGAAGAGACCCAGTACTTC
>TRBJ2-6|.|TRBV5-4|once
CASSSYLYSGANVLTF
TGTGCCAGCAGCTCCTATCTCTACTCTGGGGCCAACGTCCTGACTTTC
>TRBJ2-5|TRBD2|TRBV11-2|.
CASSPGYRDGGETQYF
TGTGCCAGCAGCCCTGGGTATAGGGACGGGGGGGAGACCCAGTACTTC
>TRBJ2-2|.|TRBV30|.
CAKGSNTGELFF
TGTGCCAAGGGATCGAACACCGGGGAGCTGTTTTTT
>TRBJ2-2|.|TRBV19|.
CASSIRSRGTGELFF
TGTGCCAGTAGTATCCGCTCTCGGGGAACCGGGGAGCTGTTTTTT
>TRBJ1-3|.|TRBV6-1|.
CASRPPGWAGNTIYF
TGTGCCAGCAGGCCCCCGGGGTGGGCTGGAAACACCATATATTTT
>TRBJ2-7|.|TRBV7-2|.
CASSLTYEQYF
TGTGCCAGCAGCTTAACCTACGAGCAGTACTTC
>TRBJ1-2|.|TRBV5-6|.
CASSLSGARLSNYGYTF
TGTGCCAGCAGCTTGTCAGGGGCAAGATTATCTAACTATGGCTACACCTTC
>TRBJ2-5|.|TRBV9|.
CASSVDWKGEQYF
TGTGCCAGCAGCGTAGATTGGAAGGGAGAGCAGTACTTC
>TRBJ1-1|.|TRBV4-2|.
CASSLGSNTEAFF
TGTGCCAGCAGCTTGGGATCGAACACTGAAGCTTTCTTT
>TRBJ2-7|.|TRBV13|.
CASTPYSVREQYF
TGTGCCAGCACCCCCTATTCGGTCCGCGAGCAGTACTTC
>TRBJ2-3|.|TRBV5-1|.
CASSLEGASDTQYF
TGCGCCAGCAGCCTGGAGGGGGCCTCAGATACGCAGTATTTT
>TRBJ2-7|.|TRBV7-6|.
CASSLAEGREQYF
TGTGCCAGCAGCTTAGCCGAAGGTCGCGAGCAGTACTTC
>TRBJ1-6|.|TRBV19|few
CASSMGQVIGSPLHF
TGTGCCAGTAGTATGGGTCAGGTCATTGGATCACCCCTCCACTTT
>TRBJ2-5|TRBD2|TRBV2|.
CASRSSGGYNRETQYF
TGTGCCAGCAGGTCGAGCGGGGGGTACAACCGTGAGACCCAGTACTTC
>TRBJ2-5|.|TRBV7-9|.
CASSLWRDQETQYF
TGTGCCAGCAGCTTATGGCGGGACCAAGAGACCCAGTACTTC
>TRBJ2-5|TRBD2|TRBV7-3|.
CASSLLGGKQETQYF
TGTGCCAGCAGCCTCCTCGGGGGGAAACAAGAGACCCAGTACTTC
>TRBJ1-2|TRBD1|TRBV7-3|.
CASSLRGGARLDYGYTF
TGTGCCAGCAGCTTAAGAGGGGGCGCGCGGTTAGACTATGGCTACACCTTC
>TRBJ2-3|.|TRBV11-3|once
CASSLDRGGIWDTQYF
TGTGCCAGCAGCTTAGACAGGGGGGGCATTTGGGACACGCAGTATTTT
>TRBJ1-5|.|TRBV2|.
CASSSRTVHNQPQHF
TGTGCCAGCAGTTCTAGGACAGTCCACAATCAGCCCCAGCATTTT
>TRBJ2-5|.|TRBV2|.
CASRDRLVQETQYF
TGTGCCAGCAGAGATCGACTAGTCCAAGAGACCCAGTACTTC
>TRBJ2-3|.|TRBV9|.
CASSVASIGQADTQYF
TGTGCCAGCAGCGTAGCAAGCATAGGGCAGGCAGATACGCAGTATTTT
>TRBJ2-1|.|TRBV6-5|.
CASSYGGEQFF
TGTGCCAGCAGCTACGGGGGTGAGCAGTTCTTC
>TRBJ1-1|.|TRBV13|.
CASSLRTVYTEAFF
TGTGCCAGCAGCTTAAGAACAGTATACACTGAAGCTTTCTTT
>TRBJ1-2|.|TRBV2|.
CASREGLRHNYGYTF
TGTGCCAGCAGGGAGGGGCTCCGGCATAACTATGGCTACACCTTC
>TRBJ1-6|.|TRBV5-1|.
CASSLEGSNSPLHF
TGCGCCAGCAGCTTGGAGGGTTCTAATTCACCCCTCCACTTT
>TRBJ2-3|.|TRBV10-1|.
CASKGSTDTQYF
TGCGCCAGCAAGGGGAGCACAGATACGCAGTATTTT
>TRBJ2-3|TRBD2|TRBV7-9|.
CASSLRLAAYSTDTQYF
TGTGCCAGCAGCTTACGACTAGCGGCTTATAGCACAGATACGCAGTATTTT
>TRBJ1-6|.|TRBV9|.
CASSVSGQGRNSPLHF
TGTGCCAGCAGCGTGTCAGGACAAGGGCGGAATTCACCCCTCCACTTT
>TRBJ1-1|.|TRBV5-4|.
CASSRPGGTEAFF
TGCGCCAGCAGCCGCCCCGGGGGCACTGAAGCTTTCTTT
>TRBJ1-6|.|TRBV25-1|.
CASSGSGAGINSPLHF
TGTGCCAGCAGTGGGTCAGGGGCTGGGATCAATTCACCCCTCCACTTT
>TRBJ1-5|.|TRBV6-1|.
CASSDARRGSNQPQHF
TGTGCCAGCAGTGATGCCCGACGGGGTAGCAATCAGCCCCAGCATTTT
>TRBJ1-4|.|TRBV4-3|few
CASSQIKDEKLFF
TGCGCCAGCAGCCAAATCAAAGATGAAAAACTGTTTTTT
>TRBJ2-3|.|TRBV20-1|.
CSHRRTDTQYF
TGCAGTCACCGACGCACAGATACGCAGTATTTT
>TRBJ2-5|TRBD2|TRBV2|.
CASSEQLAGETQYF
TGTGCCAGCAGTGAACAACTAGCGGGGGAAACCCAGTACTTC
>TRBJ2-3|TRBD2|TRBV6-5|once
CASNGGGTDTQYF
TGTGCCAGCAACGGGGGGGGCACAGATACGCAGTATTTT
>TRBJ2-7|TRBD1|TRBV4-1|once
CASSQWTGSIYEQYF
TGCGCCAGCAGCCAATGGACAGGGTCGATATACGAGCAGTACTTC
>TRBJ1-2|.|TRBV21-1|once
CASSKERWHQTNYGYTF
TGTGCCAGCAGCAAAGAAAGGTGGCACCAAACTAACTATGGCTACACCTTC